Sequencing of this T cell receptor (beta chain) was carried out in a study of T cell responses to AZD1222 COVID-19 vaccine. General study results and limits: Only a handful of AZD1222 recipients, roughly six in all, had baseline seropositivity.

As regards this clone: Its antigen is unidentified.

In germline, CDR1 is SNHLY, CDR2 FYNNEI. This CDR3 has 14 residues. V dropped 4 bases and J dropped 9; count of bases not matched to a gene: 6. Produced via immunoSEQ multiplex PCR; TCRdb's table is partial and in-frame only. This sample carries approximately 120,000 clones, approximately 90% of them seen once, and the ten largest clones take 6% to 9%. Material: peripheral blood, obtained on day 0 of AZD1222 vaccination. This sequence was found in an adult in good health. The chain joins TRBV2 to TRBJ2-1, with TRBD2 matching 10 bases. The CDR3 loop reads CASSGTSGVGEQFF. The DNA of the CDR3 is TGTGCCAGCAGTGGGACTAGCGGTGTGGGTGAGCAGTTCTTC.